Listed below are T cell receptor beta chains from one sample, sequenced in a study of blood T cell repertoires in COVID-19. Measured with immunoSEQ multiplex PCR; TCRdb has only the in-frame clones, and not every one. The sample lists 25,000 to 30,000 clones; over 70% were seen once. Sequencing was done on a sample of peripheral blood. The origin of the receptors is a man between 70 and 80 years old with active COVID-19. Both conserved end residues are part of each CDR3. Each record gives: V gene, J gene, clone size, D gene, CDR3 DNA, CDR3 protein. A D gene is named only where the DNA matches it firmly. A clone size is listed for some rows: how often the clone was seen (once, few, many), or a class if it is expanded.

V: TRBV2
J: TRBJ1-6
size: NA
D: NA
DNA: TGTGCCAGCACAGGGCCCTCACCCCTCCACTTT
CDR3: CASTGPSPLHF

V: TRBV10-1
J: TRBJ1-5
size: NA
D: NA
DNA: TGCGCCAGCAGTGAGGAGGACAATAGCAATCAGCCCCAGCATTTT
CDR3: CASSEEDNSNQPQHF

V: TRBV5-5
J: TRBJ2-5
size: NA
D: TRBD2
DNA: TGTGCCAGCAGCACCAATCCCGGACTAGCCCCAGAGACCCAGTACTTC
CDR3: CASSTNPGLAPETQYF

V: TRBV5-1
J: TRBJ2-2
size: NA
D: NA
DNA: TGCGCCAGCAGCTTCCTTTGGAACACCGGGGAGCTGTTTTTT
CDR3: CASSFLWNTGELFF

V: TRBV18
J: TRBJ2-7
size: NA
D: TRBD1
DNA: TGTGCCAGCTCAACTCGACAGGGACCCTACGAGCAGTACTTC
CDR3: CASSTRQGPYEQYF

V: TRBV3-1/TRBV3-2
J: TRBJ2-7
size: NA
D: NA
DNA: TGTGCCAGCAGCCCGGACCGGGGGAGCTCCTACGAGCAGTACTTC
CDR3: CASSPDRGSSYEQYF

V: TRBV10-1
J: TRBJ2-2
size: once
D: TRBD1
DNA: TGCGCCAGCAGCGACCCGCGACAGGGGACCGGGGAGCTGTTTTTT
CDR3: CASSDPRQGTGELFF

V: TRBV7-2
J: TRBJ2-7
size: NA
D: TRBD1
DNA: TGTGCCAGCAGCTCGACAGGGGGCGCCGAGCAGTACTTC
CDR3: CASSSTGGAEQYF

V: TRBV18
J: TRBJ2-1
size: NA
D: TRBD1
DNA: TGTGCCAGCTCACCAACCCCTGGGGCAGGGGGATACAATGAGCAGTTCTTC
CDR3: CASSPTPGAGGYNEQFF

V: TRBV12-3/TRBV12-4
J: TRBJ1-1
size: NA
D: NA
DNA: TGTGCCAGCAGTTTTAGCGGGGTCGAAGCTTTCTTT
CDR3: CASSFSGVEAFF

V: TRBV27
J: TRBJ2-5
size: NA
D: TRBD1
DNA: TGTGCCAGCAGTTTACGCATCGGGACAGGACAAGAGACCCAGTACTTC
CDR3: CASSLRIGTGQETQYF

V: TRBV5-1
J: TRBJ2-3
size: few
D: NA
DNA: TGCGCCAGCACCCCGGGTTCAGGGGTGGTTCTCGGCACAGATACGCAGTATTTT
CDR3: CASTPGSGVVLGTDTQYF

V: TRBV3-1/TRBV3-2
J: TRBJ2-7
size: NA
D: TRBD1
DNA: TGTGCCAGCAGCCAAGCTGGGGGACAGTCCTCCTACGAGCAGTACTTC
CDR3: CASSQAGGQSSYEQYF

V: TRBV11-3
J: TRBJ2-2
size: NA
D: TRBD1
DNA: TGTGCCAGCAGCTTTCGAGACAGGGCGGGCGGGGAGCTGTTTTTT
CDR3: CASSFRDRAGGELFF

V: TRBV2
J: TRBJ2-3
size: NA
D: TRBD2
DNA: TGTGCCAGTGTAAGGACTAGTACAGATACGCAGTATTTT
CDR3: CASVRTSTDTQYF